This T cell receptor beta chain comes out of a study of blood T cells in healthy people across ages. The second PCR ran 7 to 11 cycles with a sample-barcoded 5' primer and J-beta primers. Each cDNA molecule carried a tag from a template-switch adaptor that contained 12 random nucleotides. TCRdb reprocessed the 5' RACE reads via MiXCR and lists one record per CDR3 protein. The sample records 700,000 to 950,000 distinct CDR3 sequences, 58% being singletons. V lost 3 bases and J lost 11; bases outside the gene matches: 18. This CDR3 region has 16 residues. Germline V gives CDR1 SGHAT, CDR2 FQNNGV. Sequencing used blood. The chain uses TRBV11-2 and TRBJ2-5; 7 bases are shared with TRBD2. This TCR was recovered from a man aged 25-45 years in good health. The CDR3 DNA reads TGTGCCAGCAGCTTGTGGCGGGAGTTCTTCTACAATGAGCAGTACTTC. Protein: CASSLWREFFYNEQYF. The variable domain in full, completed from reference TRBV11-2 and TRBJ2-5, reads EAGVAQSPRYKIIEKRQSVAFWCNPISGHATLYWYQQILGQGPKLLIQFQNNGVVDDSQLPKDRFSAERLKGVDSTLKIQPAKLEDSAVYLCASSLWREFFYNEQYFGPGTRLLVL.